Below are 3 T cell receptor beta chains sequenced from a single sample in a study of beta chain features in type 1 diabetes. These receptors are not linked to any known antigen. The entirety of the isolated RNA underwent reverse transcription, so expressed TCRB transcripts were sequenced. TCRdb keeps only in-frame clones here, not all; method: immunoSEQ multiplex PCR. The sample contains around 280,000 clones, 14% to 15% of which appear only once. Broader study findings: Type 1 diabetes patients had TCRB CDR3s that were shorter (moderately but significantly so) in all four CD4+ subsets.

Sequenced material: naive CD4+ T cells from blood. The receptors here all came from a man in his late teens or twenties with type 1 diabetes.

The rearrangement links TRBV9 to TRBJ2-5; D perhaps matches TRBD2 (6 bases). V was shortened by 2 bases and J by 2 bases, with 16 bases between the two germline ends. Germline V lookup: CDR1 SGDLS, CDR2 YYNGEE. The CDR3 length is 16 residues. CDR3: CASSVFGGAIQETQYF. CDR3 bases: TGTGCCAGCAGCGTTTTCGGGGGAGCGATTCAAGAGACCCAGTACTTC.

This clone was seen a few times. The chain employs TRBV7-2 and TRBJ1-2; D might be TRBD1 (6 bases). The germline V gene has CDR1 SGHTA and CDR2 FQGNSA. The CDR3 length is 15 residues. V was cut by 2 bases and J by 1 base, with 11 bases left in between. The CDR3 loop reads CASSLPRGINYGYTF. CDR3 bases: TGTGCCAGCAGCTTACCAAGGGGGATTAACTATGGCTACACCTTC.

The chain carries TRBV2 and TRBJ2-7; 13 nucleotides agree with TRBD2. The ends lost 6 bases at V and 1 base at J; junction bases unmatched: 9. This CDR3 is 17 amino acids long. The germline V gene encodes CDR1 SNHLY and CDR2 FYNNEI. The CDR3 DNA reads as TGTGCCAGCAGCCCTCAACTAGCGGGAGGGATATCCTACGAGCAGTACTTC. Its translation is CASSPQLAGGISYEQYF.